One sample yielded the 9 T cell receptor beta chains listed below, sequenced in a study of vaccination and CD4 T cells after COVID-19. Treatment specified: approximately 11-day PBMC culture with coronavirus spike peptide pools or control peptides (ViraFEST assay). Their cognate antigens are unknown. Oncomine TCR Beta short-read sequencing was applied to DNA from cultured CD4+ T cells. Using its own MiXCR run on the PCR reads, TCRdb lists one record per CDR3 protein. The table lists 17,000 or so distinct CDR3 sequences, around 55% of them singletons. What was sequenced was CD4+ T cells from blood, cultured in vitro. These receptors were taken from a human donor who had recovered from COVID-19.

The V call is TRBV19, the J call TRBJ1-1; D possibly corresponds to TRBD1 (6 bases). The V and J ends lost 1 base and 4 bases respectively, with 10 bases between them. Germline V gives CDR1 LNHDA, CDR2 SQIVND (reference sequence). The CDR3 loop spans 14 amino acids. CDR3 region: CASSIGEGGTEAFF. CDR3 DNA sequence: TGTGCCAGTAGTATAGGAGAAGGGGGCACTGAAGCTTTCTTT.

This clonotype was seen a handful of times. The J gene is TRBJ1-2, the V gene TRBV2; D is undetermined. From germline, CDR1 is SNHLY and CDR2 FYNNEI. V lost 6 bases to trimming and J lost 2 bases, with 4 bases between them. The CDR3 has 11 residues. DNA of the CDR3: TGTGCCAGCAGGGGGAACTATGGCTACACCTTC. It encodes CASRGNYGYTF.

The chain employs TRBV12-3 or TRBV12-4 and TRBJ1-5, with a possible D match to TRBD1 (6 bases). V lost 5 bases and J 1 base, leaving 12 bases between the germline ends. The CDR3 spans 15 residues. The CDR3 bases are TGTGCCAGCAGTCCCGGGGGCGCGAGCAATCAGCCCCAGCATTTT. This sequence encodes CASSPGGASNQPQHF.

The chain recombines TRBV10-1 with TRBJ2-1; D might be TRBD1 (5 bases). Trimming cost V 0 bases and J 5 bases, with 14 bases left between them. This CDR3 is 16 amino acids long. CDR1 is WNHNN, CDR2 SYGVQD, per germline (reference sequence). CDR3 coding DNA: TGCGCCAGCAGTGAGTCTCTCGCTGACAGAAACAATGAGCAGTTCTTC. Translated: CASSESLADRNNEQFF.

In this sample, this clonotype turned up a few times. The rearrangement links TRBV11-2 to TRBJ1-5; D unresolved. V lost 1 base, J lost 5 bases, and 6 bases lay in between. Germline values: CDR1 SGHAT, CDR2 FQNNGV. This CDR3 comprises 13 residues. This chain's CDR3 is CASSLAQDQPQHF. In nucleotides, the CDR3 is TGTGCCAGCAGCTTAGCGCAAGATCAGCCCCAGCATTTT.

The chain carries TRBV10-3 and TRBJ1-1, with unresolved D. Trimming took 0 bases from V and 10 from J, leaving 6 bases between them. The V gene's germline CDR1 is ENHRY and CDR2 SYGVKD. CDR3 length equals 11 residues. CDR3 sequence (DNA): TGTGCCATCAGTGAGTCGGATGTAGCTTTCTTT. Translation: CAISESDVAFF.

This clonotype appeared a few times. This rearrangement joins TRBV30 to TRBJ1-1; no clear D gene. Germline CDR1 and CDR2: GTSNPN and SVGIG (reference sequence). Trimming removed 3 bases at V and 0 bases at J, with 8 bases between. The CDR3 sequence is 13 residues long. The CDR3 bases are TGTGCCTGGAGCAAGGGTATGAACACTGAAGCTTTCTTT. Translated: CAWSKGMNTEAFF.

The V gene is TRBV7-3, the J gene TRBJ2-1, with a tentative D call TRBD2 (7 bases). CDR3 length equals 12 residues. Looked up from germline, CDR1 is SGHTA and CDR2 is FQGTGA. V was cut by 5 bases and J by 13 bases, with 15 bases left in between. CDR3 in DNA: TGTGCCAGCAGCACCGAGGGGGGGGGTCAGTTCTTC. Encoded protein: CASSTEGGGQFF.

The chain couples TRBV10-3 to TRBJ2-1; D may be TRBD1 or TRBD2 (5 bases each). Trimming removed 10 bases from V and 4 bases from J, with 14 bases in between. The CDR3 is 13 residues long. The germline V gene has CDR1 ENHRY and CDR2 SYGVKD. The DNA for the CDR3 is TGTGCCACCCAAATGGGGGATTACAATGAGCAGTTCTTC. It translates to CATQMGDYNEQFF.